These 12 T cell receptor beta chains came from one sample sequenced in a study of blood T cell repertoires in COVID-19. Clones were read by immunoSEQ multiplex PCR, and TCRdb kept only the in-frame ones, dropping some. The repertoire holds more than 50,000 clones, with around 77% as singletons. Sequenced material: peripheral blood. The receptors here all came from a human donor in a cohort sampled during active COVID-19.

In this sample, this clone turned up a few times. This CDR3 reads CASSSPRWGGGRTDTQYF. The CDR3 DNA follows: TGTGCCAGCAGTTCGCCCCGCTGGGGCGGGGGCCGCACAGATACGCAGTATTTT. The chain links TRBV6-2 or TRBV6-3 to TRBJ2-3; possibly TRBD2 for D (7 bases). The V gene's germline CDR1 is MNHEY and CDR2 SVGEGT. This CDR3 has 18 residues. Trimming took off 4 bases at V and 1 base at J, with 21 bases between the two ends.

This clone has only a few counts. This chain joins TRBV28 and TRBJ2-7, with 12 bases that match TRBD1. The CDR3 spans 16 residues. Germline V lookup: CDR1 MDHEN, CDR2 SYDVKM. J gave up 6 bases and V 5 bases, and 11 bases lay outside the gene matches. The CDR3 nucleotides read TGTGCCAGCAGTGATCCCGAGGGGACAGGGGGCCCCGAGCAGTACTTC. Its translation is CASSDPEGTGGPEQYF.

V gene TRBV7-2 combines with J gene TRBJ2-3, with TRBD2 matching over 7 bases. Germline trimming cut 4 bases from V and 5 bases from J; bases unmatched to any gene: 12. The CDR3 has 16 amino acids. Germline CDR1 SGHTA, CDR2 FQGNSA. The CDR3 sequence: CASSSRGVPPLDTQYF. The CDR3 DNA reads as TGTGCCAGCAGCTCTCGGGGGGTTCCCCCCCTAGATACGCAGTATTTT.

This clone was detected a few times. This chain uses TRBV28 with TRBJ2-4; TRBD2 matches 13 bases. The J segment lost 8 bases and the V segment lost 5 bases, leaving 9 bases of the junction unmatched. The CDR3 has 16 residues. Germline CDR1 MDHEN, CDR2 SYDVKM. Here the CDR3 DNA reads TGTGCCAGCAGTCCCGGGACTAGCGGGAATTGGGACATTCAGTACTTC. As protein: CASSPGTSGNWDIQYF.

J is TRBJ2-7 and V is TRBV3-1 (or the pseudogene TRBV3-2); D is uncertain. The germline gives CDR1 LGHDT, CDR2 YNNKEL (reference sequence). The CDR3 runs to 14 residues. Trimming pared 0 bases from V and 2 bases from J, leaving 8 bases between. The CDR3 sequence: CASSQDSLPYEQYF. The CDR3 coding sequence is TGTGCCAGCAGCCAAGATTCACTTCCCTACGAGCAGTACTTC.

The chain carries TRBV12-1 and TRBJ2-7; the table gives TRBD1 as D, unverified against the DNA. TRBV12-1 is a documented pseudogene. This CDR3 spans 17 amino acids. The CDR3 DNA reads as TGTGCCAGCAGCTTTAGGCGCGGGACAGGGGCTTCCTACGAGCAGTACTTC. Translated: CASSFRRGTGASYEQYF.

J is TRBJ2-1 and V is TRBV7-9; 11 bases match TRBD1. The CDR3 spans 15 residues. J gave up 6 bases and V 3 bases, and 4 bases lay outside the gene matches. Germline V CDR1 and CDR2: SEHNR, FQNEAQ (reference sequence). CDR3 sequence: CASSFGQGAGNEQFF. CDR3 DNA sequence: TGTGCCAGCAGCTTTGGACAGGGGGCCGGCAATGAGCAGTTCTTC.

This chain uses TRBV19 with TRBJ1-1, with a tentative D call TRBD1 (5 bases). This CDR3 is built from 13 residues. V was pared by 9 bases and J by 3 bases, with 14 bases between. Germline CDR1 is LNHDA and CDR2 is SQIVND (reference sequence). CDR3 bases: TGTGCCAGCCACATGCGGGGGTACACTGAAGCTTTCTTT. It yields the protein CASHMRGYTEAFF.

CDR3 in amino acids: CASSPGTGGPHEQYF. The CDR3 bases are TGTGCCAGCTCACCGGGGACAGGTGGGCCTCACGAGCAGTACTTC. V and J are TRBV18 and TRBJ2-7; 8 bases are a match to TRBD1. Per the germline V gene, CDR1 is KGHSH and CDR2 is LQKENI. This CDR3 spans 15 amino acids. Trimming took 3 bases from V and 5 from J; bases not matched to a gene: 9.

The gene calls are TRBV5-1 and TRBJ1-2; tentative D call: TRBD1 (6 bases). Deletions cut 4 bases from V and 5 bases from J, with 12 bases between. CDR1 is SGHRS and CDR2 is YFSETQ in the germline V gene. The CDR3 is made up of 13 amino acids. As DNA, the CDR3 is TGCGCCAGCAGCCCTGACGACAGGTATGGCTACACCTTC. This encodes CASSPDDRYGYTF.

The chain joins TRBV24-1 to TRBJ2-1, with D perhaps TRBD1 (7 bases). Trimming removed 3 bases at V and 2 bases at J, with 13 bases between. Germline lookup yields CDR1 KGHDR and CDR2 SFDVKD. The CDR3 has 16 amino acids. This chain's CDR3 is CATSDGGGRPYNEQFF. Written as DNA, the CDR3 is TGTGCCACCAGTGATGGAGGGGGCCGCCCCTACAATGAGCAGTTCTTC.

The chain links TRBV25-1 to TRBJ1-1; no definite D call. V dropped 4 bases and J dropped 4 bases, with 16 bases sitting between them. Germline V gives CDR1 MGHDK, CDR2 SYGVNS. The CDR3 is 15 residues long. CDR3 residues: CASSGGVGLGTEAFF. CDR3 DNA: TGTGCCAGCAGTGGGGGAGTAGGGTTGGGCACTGAAGCTTTCTTT.